One sample yielded the 8 T cell receptor beta chains listed below, sequenced in a study of cytomegalovirus exposure and HLA in healthy donors. PCR was performed using 60 Vbeta and 13 Jbeta primers. Method: immunoSEQ multiplex PCR; TCRdb's copy keeps in-frame clones and lacks some. The table records roughly 99,000 clones, roughly 87% of them present only once. The sequenced sample was PBMCs. All receptors come from a man aged 25 to 40 in good health and CMV-seropositive.

J is TRBJ1-2 and V is TRBV5-6, with TRBD1 matching over 7 bases. Trimming removed 4 bases from V and 2 bases from J; junction bases left unmatched: 8. From germline, CDR1 is SGHDT and CDR2 YYEEEE. The CDR3 is made up of 15 amino acids. The CDR3 is CASSVREGANYGYTF. The CDR3 bases are TGTGCCAGCAGCGTACGCGAGGGGGCCAACTATGGCTACACCTTC.

The rearrangement links TRBV5-1 to TRBJ1-1; TRBD1 might be the D (6 bases). CDR3 length equals 15 residues. The germline V gene has CDR1 SGHRS and CDR2 YFSETQ. Trimming stripped 0 bases from V and 2 bases from J, with 11 bases between. CDR3 DNA: TGCGCCAGCAGCTTGGGAGGACAGTACAACACTGAAGCTTTCTTT. Its protein is CASSLGGQYNTEAFF.

CDR3 nucleotides: TGTGCCAGCAGCTTTTTACAGAGCGAGACCCAGTACTTC. It specifies CASSFLQSETQYF. The J gene is TRBJ2-5, the V gene TRBV7-9; unclear D gene. The length of the CDR3 is 13 residues. Germline V gene lookup returns CDR1 SEHNR and CDR2 FQNEAQ (reference sequence). V was cut by 3 bases and J by 5 bases, with 10 bases left in between.

The chain is built from TRBV10-1 and TRBJ2-1; weak D call: TRBD1 (5 bases). Trimming took 0 bases from V and 6 from J, leaving 12 bases between them. Per germline, CDR1 WNHNN and CDR2 SYGVQD (reference sequence). The CDR3 consists of 15 residues. CDR3 protein: CASSESVRVGNEQFF. The CDR3 coding sequence is TGCGCCAGCAGTGAGTCAGTCAGGGTAGGCAATGAGCAGTTCTTC.

The V gene is TRBV5-1, the J gene TRBJ2-1; TRBD2 matches 10 bases. The CDR3 consists of 16 residues. Trimming removed 1 base from V and 8 bases from J; junction bases left unmatched: 9. Per the germline V gene, CDR1 is SGHRS and CDR2 is YFSETQ. The CDR3 DNA is TGCGCCAGCAGCTTGATTGAAGCGGGGGGGCAGGATGAGCAGTTCTTC. Amino acids: CASSLIEAGGQDEQFF.

The genes are TRBV29-1 and TRBJ1-1, with TRBD1 matching over 8 bases. The CDR3 contains 15 residues. Germline V gene lookup returns CDR1 SQVTM and CDR2 ANQGSEA. Trimming at V came to 6 bases and at J to 3 bases, leaving 12 bases not matched to a gene. The CDR3 region has the DNA TGCAGCGTAAAGGGACAGGTAATACGAGACACTGAAGCTTTCTTT. This sequence encodes CSVKGQVIRDTEAFF.

The sample holds one count of this clone. This chain links TRBV21-1 with TRBJ1-4; TRBD1 is the table's D call and was not checked against the DNA. TRBV21-1 is a pseudogene segment. This CDR3 has 14 amino acids. CDR3 region: CASSKNRGPEKLFF. Written as DNA, the CDR3 is TGTGCCAGCAGCAAAAACAGGGGGCCTGAAAAACTGTTTTTT.

As DNA, the CDR3 is TGTGCCAGTAGTATTAACAGGGCCTACGAGCAGTACTTC. It codes for CASSINRAYEQYF. The genes are TRBV19 and TRBJ2-7; a weak D match, TRBD1 (6 bases). Germline V gene data show CDR1 as LNHDA and CDR2 as SQIVND (reference sequence). The V end lost 3 bases, the J end lost 2 bases, and 8 bases lay between the germline ends. This CDR3 region has 13 residues.